The 22 T cell receptor beta chains below all came from one sample that was sequenced in a study of CD8 T cells in ankylosing spondylitis (dated by TCRdb to 2016 to 2017). Libraries came from 5' RACE. Sequencing took place on an Illumina HiSeq 2500. TCRdb ran its own pipeline on the public reads, namely fastp trimming at Q25 and MiXCR clone calling, and kept in-frame beta chains. A single entry per CDR3 protein holds the most common genes and DNA from its merged rows. Counted in this sample were 250,000 or so distinct CDR3 sequences; 24% of them appeared once. Roughly 0.6% of the sample rests with the top ten. The sequencing input was blood, either unsorted or a sorted T cell fraction (not recorded which). The receptor source for this set is a male donor with ankylosing spondylitis or in good health (not recorded which).

Comments on this clonotype: The conserved closing phenylalanine or tryptophan is absent in this CDR3, likely reflecting a read error. The limits of the CDR3 on the DNA are not certain, so only TCRdb's listed CDR3 is given. The rearrangement uses TRBV20-1 and TRBJ1-2; the listed D gene, TRBD1, was not tested against the DNA. Both ends counted, the CDR3 spans 9 residues. Per germline, CDR1 DFQATT and CDR2 SNEGSKA (reference sequence). CDR3 residues: CSARERQSL.

The chain couples TRBV6-5 to TRBJ2-7; TRBD1 might be the D (6 bases). The CDR3 loop spans 15 amino acids. V dropped 2 bases and J dropped 3 bases, with 14 bases sitting between them. Germline V CDR1 and CDR2: MNHEY, SVGAGI. The CDR3 DNA reads TGTGCCAGCAGTTACGGCCAGGGGAAGGGCTACGAGCAGTACTTC. Residues: CASSYGQGKGYEQYF.

This clonotype was seen only a few times. One end of the junction does not line up with germline, which may come from a read error. V usage is TRBV20-1 and J usage is TRBJ2-1; 12 bases are shared with TRBD2. This CDR3 comprises 14 residues. CDR1 and CDR2 (germline): DFQATT, SNEGSKA (reference sequence). The CDR3 sequence is CRASGGADYNEQFF. DNA for the CDR3: TGCAGGGCTAGCGGGGGGGCCGATTACAATGAGCAGTTCTTC.

This clonotype was observed a few times. The chain has TRBV29-1 and TRBJ2-5; TRBD1 agrees at 10 bases. CDR1 and CDR2 (germline): SQVTM, ANQGSEA. With 6 bases clipped from V and 5 bases from J, the junction kept 9 bases outside the gene matches. The CDR3 is made up of 14 amino acids. In DNA, the CDR3 is TGCAGCGTCGGGGGACAGGGGCCCCTCGAGACCCAGTACTTC. Its translation: CSVGGQGPLETQYF. Variable domain in full (rest from reference TRBV29-1 and TRBJ2-5): SAVISQKPSRDICQRGTSLTIQCQVDSQVTMMFWYRQQPGQSLTLIATANQGSEATYESGFVIDKFPISRPNLTFSTLTVSNMSPEDSSIYLCSVGGQGPLETQYFGPGTRLLVL.

This clonotype was observed many times. The V call is TRBV20-1, the J call TRBJ2-5; perhaps TRBD1 as D (6 bases). Germline V gives CDR1 DFQATT, CDR2 SNEGSKA (reference sequence). The CDR3 runs 12 residues. V shed 6 bases and J shed 2 bases, with 10 bases lying between them. The CDR3 here is CSARTVQETQYF. CDR3 bases: TGCAGTGCCCGGACAGTTCAAGAGACCCAGTACTTC.

This clonotype has just one count. The rearrangement uses TRBV20-1 and TRBJ1-2; TRBD1 agrees at 9 bases. The V gene's germline CDR1 is DFQATT and CDR2 SNEGSKA (reference sequence). This CDR3 has 15 amino acids. V was pared by 1 base and J by 3 bases, with 6 bases of the junction left unmatched. The CDR3 nucleotides read TGCAGTGCTAGAGCCCGGGACAGGGTTGACTATGGCTACACCTTC. Its translation: CSARARDRVDYGYTF.

In this sample, this clonotype turned up a few times. For the CDR3, the DNA is TGCAGTGCTAGACTAGCGGGGACGGGAGAGCAGTTCTTC. Translating gives CSARLAGTGEQFF. The J gene is TRBJ2-1, the V gene TRBV20-1; 9 bases line up with TRBD2. The CDR3 spans 13 residues. V lost 2 bases to trimming and J lost 10 bases; unmatched junction nucleotides: 6. Looked up from germline, CDR1 is DFQATT and CDR2 is SNEGSKA (reference sequence).

The table lists this clonotype with many counts. V gene TRBV18 combines with J gene TRBJ1-1; D may be TRBD1 (5 bases). The CDR3 is 11 amino acids. The V end was cut by 1 base, the J end by 11 bases, with 8 bases between. Germline CDR1 and CDR2: KGHSH and LQKENI. CDR3 sequence reads: CASSPQGLAFF. The CDR3 bases are TGTGCCAGCTCACCACAGGGGTTGGCTTTCTTT. Using reference TRBV18 and TRBJ1-1 for the parts outside the CDR3, the full variable domain is NAGVMQNPRHLVRRRGQEARLRCSPMKGHSHVYWYRQLPEEGLKFMVYLQKENIIDESGMPKERFSAEFPKEGPSILRIQQVVRGDSAAYFCASSPQGLAFFGQGTRLTVV.

This clonotype appeared once. The gene calls are TRBV2 and TRBJ2-7, with 7 bases that match TRBD2. CDR1 SNHLY and CDR2 FYNNEI come from the germline V gene. Trimming at V came to 2 bases and at J to 4 bases, leaving 8 bases not matched to a gene. CDR3 length: 15 amino acids. The CDR3 protein is CASSEYPRGGYEQYF. In nucleotides, the CDR3 is TGTGCCAGCAGTGAATACCCCCGGGGAGGGTACGAGCAGTACTTC.

This clonotype was counted many times. The rearrangement links TRBV7-8 to TRBJ2-7; weak D call: TRBD1 (6 bases). V lost 6 bases and J 5 bases, leaving 8 bases between the germline ends. This CDR3 has 11 amino acids. Germline lookup yields CDR1 SGHVS and CDR2 FQNEAQ. The CDR3 DNA reads TGTGCCAGCAGGTACAGGGACGAGCAGTACTTC. Residues: CASRYRDEQYF. The full variable domain, completed using reference TRBV7-8 and TRBJ2-7, is GAGVSQSPRYKVAKRGQDVALRCDPISGHVSLFWYQQALGQGPEFLTYFQNEAQLDKSGLPSDRFFAERPEGSVSTLKIQRTQQEDSAVYLCASRYRDEQYFGPGTRLTVT.

This clonotype came up a few times. V usage is TRBV29-1 and J usage is TRBJ1-4; no reliable D call. The CDR3 is 15 amino acids. The germline CDR1 and CDR2 sequences are SQVTM and ANQGSEA. V was clipped by 5 bases and J by 0 bases, with 13 bases between them. The CDR3 bases are TGCAGCGTTAATTCAGGAGGTGCAACTAATGAAAAACTGTTTTTT. Its protein product is CSVNSGGATNEKLFF.

This clonotype was seen repeatedly, ten times or more. The rearrangement uses TRBV20-1 and TRBJ1-1; D might be TRBD1 (6 bases). The germline gives CDR1 DFQATT, CDR2 SNEGSKA (reference sequence). CDR3 length: 15 residues. The ends were cut back, 6 bases at V and 4 bases at J, with 21 bases in the middle. DNA of the CDR3: TGCAGTGCCGACCCTCGGGGGGCCAGGGCCACTGAAGCTTTCTTT. This gives the protein CSADPRGARATEAFF.

This clonotype has at least ten counts. This chain uses TRBV20-1 with TRBJ1-6, with D uncertain. V lost 7 bases to trimming and J lost 0 bases, with 10 bases between them. CDR3 size: 14 residues. Germline V CDR1 and CDR2: DFQATT, SNEGSKA (reference sequence). The CDR3 reads CSVRRNSYNSPLHF. CDR3 bases: TGCAGTGTTAGGAGGAACTCCTATAATTCACCCCTCCACTTT.

The V gene is TRBV20-1, the J gene TRBJ2-3, with D uncertain. This CDR3 has 13 amino acids. Trimming took 2 bases from V and 0 from J, leaving 6 bases between them. CDR1 is DFQATT and CDR2 is SNEGSKA in the germline V gene (reference sequence). The CDR3: CSARLQSTDTQYF. The DNA for the CDR3 is TGCAGTGCTAGATTACAGAGCACAGATACGCAGTATTTT.

The rearrangement links TRBV12-5 to TRBJ2-1; a possible D gene is TRBD2 (7 bases). V was shortened by 0 bases and J by 7 bases, with 13 bases between the two germline ends. Germline CDR1 LGHNT, CDR2 FRNRAP. The CDR3 loop spans 15 amino acids. CDR3 coding DNA: TGTGCTAGTGGTTTGGTACCCGGGGGGCCAAATGAGCAGTTCTTC. It translates to CASGLVPGGPNEQFF.

The J gene is TRBJ2-7, the V gene TRBV15, with D possibly TRBD2 on 6 matching bases. This CDR3 region has 16 residues. Trimming cost V 0 bases and J 3 bases, with 15 bases left between them. CDR1 is LNHNV and CDR2 is YYDKDF in the germline V gene (reference sequence). The CDR3 region is CATSRDAGNPLYEQYF. DNA of the CDR3: TGTGCCACCAGCAGAGATGCGGGGAATCCCCTCTACGAGCAGTACTTC.

V and J are TRBV20-1 and TRBJ2-5; 10 bases are shared with TRBD2. Germline CDR1 reads DFQATT; CDR2 reads SNEGSKA (reference sequence). This CDR3 contains 15 residues. V trimming: 7 bases; J trimming: 1 base; junction bases outside the gene matches: 9. CDR3 protein: CSVASGGPVQETQYF. The CDR3 coding sequence is TGCAGTGTCGCTAGCGGGGGTCCGGTCCAAGAGACCCAGTACTTC.

This clonotype was detected ten times or more. The chain has TRBV5-1 and TRBJ2-4, with 8 positions matching TRBD2. CDR3 size: 16 residues. Germline assignment: CDR1 SGHRS and CDR2 YFSETQ. Trimming removed 4 bases from V and 0 bases from J; junction bases left unmatched: 6. CDR3 DNA sequence: TGCGCCAGCAGCGCCGGGGGGGGCAGAGCCAAAAACATTCAGTACTTC. Translation gives CASSAGGGRAKNIQYF.

This clonotype was observed many times. The chain employs TRBV29-1 and TRBJ2-3, with TRBD1 matching 8 bases. The CDR3 runs to 10 residues. V lost 8 bases and J lost 11; bases outside the gene matches: 6. Germline CDR1 and CDR2: SQVTM and ANQGSEA. CDR3 sequence (DNA): TGCAGCTTACTGGACAGGGAGCAGTATTTT. The encoded protein is CSLLDREQYF.

This clonotype appeared many times. This sequence joins TRBV29-1 and TRBJ2-7, with 7 bases identical to TRBD1. Germline-derived CDR1 and CDR2 are SQVTM and ANQGSEA. The trim removed 6 bases at V and 5 bases at J, leaving 10 bases unmatched. The length of the CDR3 is 13 residues. The CDR3 here is CSVGKTGFNEQYF. DNA of the CDR3: TGCAGCGTCGGTAAGACAGGGTTTAACGAGCAGTACTTC.

This clonotype was observed a few times. This chain joins TRBV20-1 and TRBJ2-5, with unresolved D. The germline gives CDR1 DFQATT, CDR2 SNEGSKA (reference sequence). The V end was cut by 4 bases, the J end by 2 bases, with 11 bases between. There are 13 residues in the CDR3. CDR3 nucleotide sequence: TGCAGTGCTACCACCGACTTGCAAGAGACCCAGTACTTC. It yields the protein CSATTDLQETQYF.

The table lists this clonotype with a few counts. The CDR3 sequence is CSARDPGSNEQYF. CDR3 bases: TGCAGTGCTAGAGACCCAGGTTCAAACGAGCAGTACTTC. The chain recombines TRBV20-1 with TRBJ2-7, with D uncertain. CDR1 DFQATT and CDR2 SNEGSKA come from the germline V gene (reference sequence). CDR3 length equals 13 residues. The V and J ends lost 0 bases and 5 bases respectively, with 11 bases between them.